This T cell receptor (beta chain) was retrieved from a study of response to subunit inactivated influenza vaccine. In this sample, this clonotype turned up a few times. The ends were cut back, 0 bases at V and 4 bases at J, with 9 bases in the middle. There are 15 residues in the CDR3. TCRdb independently ran MiXCR on the RT-PCR reads; one entry per CDR3 protein. This table has around 570,000 distinct CDR3 sequences, around 11% appearing once. This same sample was also taken into another study, of T cells expressing NK-cell markers. That work states: Generation of TCR beta cDNA was performed by 5'RACE template switching incorporating UMIs. TCR beta repertoires came from sorted CD3+CD56+NKG2C+, CD3+CD56+NKG2C- and CD3+CD56-NKG2C+ T cells. Over 5 donors carried dominant NKG2C+ clonotypes that made up roughly 1.0-8% of their CD8+ T cells. Topping the CD3+CD56-NKG2C+ fraction as well were these clonotypes, in a few donors.

The starting material was PBMCs from blood, obtained on the day of vaccination. The chain combines TRBV12-3 or TRBV12-4 with TRBJ1-4; no definite D call. This clonotype was obtained from a man aged 50-60 years who received an inactivated influenza vaccine. The CDR3 loop is CASSLAPWGNEKLFF. CDR3 DNA sequence: TGTGCCAGCAGTTTAGCTCCCTGGGGTAATGAAAAACTGTTTTTT.